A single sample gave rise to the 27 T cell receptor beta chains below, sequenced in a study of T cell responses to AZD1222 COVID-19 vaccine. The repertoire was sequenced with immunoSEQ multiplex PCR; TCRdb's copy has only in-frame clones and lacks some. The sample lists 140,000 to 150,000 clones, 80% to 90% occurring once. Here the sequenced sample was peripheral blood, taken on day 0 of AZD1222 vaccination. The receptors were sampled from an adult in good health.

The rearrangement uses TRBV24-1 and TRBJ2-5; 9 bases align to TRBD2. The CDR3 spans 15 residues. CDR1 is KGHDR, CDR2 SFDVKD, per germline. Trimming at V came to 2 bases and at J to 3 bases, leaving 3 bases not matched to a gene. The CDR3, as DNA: TGTGCCACCAGTGATTGGAGCGGGGGGAAAGAGACCCAGTACTTC. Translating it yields CATSDWSGGKETQYF.

CDR3 loop: CASSQGFYGYTF. The CDR3 DNA reads TGTGCCAGCAGCCAAGGGTTTTATGGCTACACCTTC. The rearrangement uses TRBV14 and TRBJ1-2; D is undetermined. V was trimmed by 1 base and J by 5 bases, leaving 5 bases between them. Germline CDR1 and CDR2: SGHDN and FVKESK. There are 12 residues in the CDR3.

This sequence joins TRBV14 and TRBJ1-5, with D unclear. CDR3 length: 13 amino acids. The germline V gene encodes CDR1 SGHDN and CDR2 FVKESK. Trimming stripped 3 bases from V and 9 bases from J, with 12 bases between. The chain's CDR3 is CASSQWSGGPQHF. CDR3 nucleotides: TGTGCCAGCAGCCAGTGGTCCGGCGGGCCCCAGCATTTT.

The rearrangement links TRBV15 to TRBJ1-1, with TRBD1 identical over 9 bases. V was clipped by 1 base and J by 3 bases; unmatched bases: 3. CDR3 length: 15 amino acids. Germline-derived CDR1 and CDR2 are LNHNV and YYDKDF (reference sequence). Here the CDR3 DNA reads TGTGCCACCAGCAGAGCCGGGACAGGGTACACTGAAGCTTTCTTT. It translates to CATSRAGTGYTEAFF.

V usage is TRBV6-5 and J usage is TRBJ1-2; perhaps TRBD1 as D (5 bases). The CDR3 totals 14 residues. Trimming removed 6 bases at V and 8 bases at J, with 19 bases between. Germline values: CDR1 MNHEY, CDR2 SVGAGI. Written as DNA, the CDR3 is TGTGCCAGCAGGGAGCGGGCAGGGCAGGGCGGCTACACCTTC. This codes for CASRERAGQGGYTF.

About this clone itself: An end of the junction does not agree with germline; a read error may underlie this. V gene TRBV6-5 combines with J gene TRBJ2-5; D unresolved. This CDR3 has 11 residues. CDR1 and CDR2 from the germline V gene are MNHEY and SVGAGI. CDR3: CACRDWSTQYF. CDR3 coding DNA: TGTGCCTGCAGAGACTGGTCGACCCAGTACTTC.

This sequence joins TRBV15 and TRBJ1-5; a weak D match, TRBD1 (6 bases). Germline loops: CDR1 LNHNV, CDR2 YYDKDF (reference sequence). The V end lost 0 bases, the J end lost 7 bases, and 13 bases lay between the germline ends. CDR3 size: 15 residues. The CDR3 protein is CATSRDRGAGQPQHF. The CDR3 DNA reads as TGTGCCACCAGCAGAGATCGGGGGGCCGGGCAGCCCCAGCATTTT. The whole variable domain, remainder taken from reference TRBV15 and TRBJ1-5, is DAMVIQNPRYQVTQFGKPVTLSCSQTLNHNVMYWYQQKSSQAPKLLFHYYDKDFNNEADTPDNFQSRRPNTSFCFLDIRSPGLGDTAMYLCATSRDRGAGQPQHFGDGTRLSIL.

This chain's CDR3 is CASRRLSGGGSYNEQFF. As DNA, the CDR3 is TGTGCCAGTCGAAGGCTAAGCGGGGGTGGGTCCTACAATGAGCAGTTCTTC. The chain links TRBV19 to TRBJ2-1; 8 nucleotides align to TRBD2. Trimming took 8 bases from V and 1 from J; bases not matched to a gene: 13. Germline loops: CDR1 LNHDA, CDR2 SQIVND (reference sequence). The CDR3 runs to 17 residues. The full variable domain, with the rest looked up from reference TRBV19 and TRBJ2-1, is DGGITQSPKYLFRKEGQNVTLSCEQNLNHDAMYWYRQDPGQGLRLIYYSQIVNDFQKGDIAEGYSVSREKKESFPLTVTSAQKNPTAFYLCASRRLSGGGSYNEQFFGPGTRLTVL.

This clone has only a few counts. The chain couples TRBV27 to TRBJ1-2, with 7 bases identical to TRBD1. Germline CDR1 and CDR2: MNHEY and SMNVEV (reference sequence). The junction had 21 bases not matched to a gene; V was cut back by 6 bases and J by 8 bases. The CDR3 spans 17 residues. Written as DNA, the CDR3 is TGTGCCAGCAGAAGGGGGCATTCAGGGGCCCACTCTTGGGGCTACACCTTC. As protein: CASRRGHSGAHSWGYTF.

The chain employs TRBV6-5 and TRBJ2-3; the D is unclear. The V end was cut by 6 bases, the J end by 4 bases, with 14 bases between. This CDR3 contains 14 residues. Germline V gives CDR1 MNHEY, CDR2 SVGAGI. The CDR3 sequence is CASSRYLSPDTQYF. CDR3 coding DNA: TGTGCCAGCAGCCGCTATCTTTCGCCAGATACGCAGTATTTT.

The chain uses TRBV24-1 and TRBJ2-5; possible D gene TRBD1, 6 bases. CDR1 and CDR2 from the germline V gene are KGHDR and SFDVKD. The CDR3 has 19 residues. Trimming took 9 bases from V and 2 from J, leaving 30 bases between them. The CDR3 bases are TGTGCCACCCCTATGTCCCGGGACACCTCCCAAGGGATACAAGAGACCCAGTACTTC. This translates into CATPMSRDTSQGIQETQYF.

CDR3 nucleotide sequence: TGTGCCTGGAACTGGGGAGGCGGCAATCAGCCCCAGCATTTT. It translates to CAWNWGGGNQPQHF. This sequence joins TRBV30 and TRBJ1-5; D is unclear. Germline values: CDR1 GTSNPN, CDR2 SVGIG (reference sequence). V lost 4 bases and J lost 2, with 12 bases in between. CDR3 size: 14 residues.

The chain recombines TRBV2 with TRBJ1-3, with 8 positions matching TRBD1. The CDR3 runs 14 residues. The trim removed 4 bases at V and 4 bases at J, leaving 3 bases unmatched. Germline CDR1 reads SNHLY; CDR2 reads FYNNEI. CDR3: CASSGTGPGNTIYF. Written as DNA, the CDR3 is TGTGCCAGCAGTGGGACAGGGCCGGGAAACACCATATATTTT.

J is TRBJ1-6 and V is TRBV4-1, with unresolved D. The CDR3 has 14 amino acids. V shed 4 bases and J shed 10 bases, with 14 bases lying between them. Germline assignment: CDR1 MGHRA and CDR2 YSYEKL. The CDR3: CASSPRGSESPLHF. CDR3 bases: TGCGCCAGCAGCCCCCGTGGGTCGGAATCACCCCTCCACTTT.

The CDR3 bases are TGTGCCTGGAGTAGATCAGATAATTCACCCCTCCACTTT. Translated, it gives CAWSRSDNSPLHF. The chain is built from TRBV30 and TRBJ1-6; no reliable D call. Germline CDR1 and CDR2: GTSNPN and SVGIG (reference sequence). V lost 2 bases to trimming and J lost 5 bases, with 7 bases between them. This CDR3 contains 13 residues.

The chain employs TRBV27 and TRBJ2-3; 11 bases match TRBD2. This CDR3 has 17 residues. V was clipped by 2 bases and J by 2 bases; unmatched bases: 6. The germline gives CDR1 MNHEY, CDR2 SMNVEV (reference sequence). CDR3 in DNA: TGTGCCAGCAGTTTACCCGGACTAGCGGGTGACACAGATACGCAGTATTTT. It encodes CASSLPGLAGDTDTQYF.

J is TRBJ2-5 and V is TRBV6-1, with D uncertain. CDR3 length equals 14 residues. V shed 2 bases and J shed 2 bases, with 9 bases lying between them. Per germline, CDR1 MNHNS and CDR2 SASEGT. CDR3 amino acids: CASSERYRQETQYF. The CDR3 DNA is TGTGCCAGCAGTGAAAGATACCGGCAAGAGACCCAGTACTTC.

CDR3 DNA sequence: TGTGCCAGCAGTTTAGAAGGGTATGGCTACACCTTC. It translates to CASSLEGYGYTF. V and J are TRBV28 and TRBJ1-2, with D unclear. This CDR3 has 12 residues. Germline CDR1 and CDR2: MDHEN and SYDVKM. The ends were cut back, 2 bases at V and 5 bases at J, with 6 bases in the middle.

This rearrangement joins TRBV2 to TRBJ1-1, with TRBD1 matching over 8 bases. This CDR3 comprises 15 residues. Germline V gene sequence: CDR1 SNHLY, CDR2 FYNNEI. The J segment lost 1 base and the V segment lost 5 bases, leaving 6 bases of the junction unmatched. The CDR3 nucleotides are TGTGCCAGCAGTACCCGGACAGGGACGAACACTGAAGCTTTCTTT. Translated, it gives CASSTRTGTNTEAFF. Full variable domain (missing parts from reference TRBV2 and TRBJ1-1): EPEVTQTPSHQVTQMGQEVILRCVPISNHLYFYWYRQILGQKVEFLVSFYNNEISEKSEIFDDQFSVERPDGSNFTLKIRSTKLEDSAMYFCASSTRTGTNTEAFFGQGTRLTVV.

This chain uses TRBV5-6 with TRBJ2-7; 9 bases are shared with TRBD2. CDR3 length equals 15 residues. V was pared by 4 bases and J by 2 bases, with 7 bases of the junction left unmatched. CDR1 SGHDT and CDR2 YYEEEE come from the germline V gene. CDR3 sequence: CASSVPSGMAYEQYF. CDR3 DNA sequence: TGTGCCAGCAGCGTCCCTAGCGGGATGGCCTACGAGCAGTACTTC.

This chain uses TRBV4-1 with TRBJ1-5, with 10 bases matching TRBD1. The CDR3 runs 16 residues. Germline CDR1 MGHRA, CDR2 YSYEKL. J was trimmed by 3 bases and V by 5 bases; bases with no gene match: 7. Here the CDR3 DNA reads TGCGCCAGCAGCGACAGGACAGGGGGTCTCAATCAGCCCCAGCATTTT. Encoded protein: CASSDRTGGLNQPQHF.

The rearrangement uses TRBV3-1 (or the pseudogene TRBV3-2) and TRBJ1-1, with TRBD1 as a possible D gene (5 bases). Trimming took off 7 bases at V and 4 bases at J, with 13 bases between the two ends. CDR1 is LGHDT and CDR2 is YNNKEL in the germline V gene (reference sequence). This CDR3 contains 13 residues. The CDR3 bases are TGTGCCAGCACCCAGGGCTTGGCCACTGAAGCTTTCTTT. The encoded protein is CASTQGLATEAFF.

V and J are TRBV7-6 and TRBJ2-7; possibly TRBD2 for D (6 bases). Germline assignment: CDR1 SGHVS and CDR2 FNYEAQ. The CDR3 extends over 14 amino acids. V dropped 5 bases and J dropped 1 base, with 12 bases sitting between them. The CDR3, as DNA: TGTGCCAGCAGCCCTCCGGGGGAATCCTACGAGCAGTACTTC. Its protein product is CASSPPGESYEQYF.

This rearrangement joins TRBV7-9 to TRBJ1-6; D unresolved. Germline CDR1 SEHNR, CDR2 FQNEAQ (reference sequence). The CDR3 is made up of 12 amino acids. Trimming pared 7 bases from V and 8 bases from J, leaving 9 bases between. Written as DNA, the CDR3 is TGTGCCAGCAATATTATGGATTCACCCCTCCACTTT. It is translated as CASNIMDSPLHF.

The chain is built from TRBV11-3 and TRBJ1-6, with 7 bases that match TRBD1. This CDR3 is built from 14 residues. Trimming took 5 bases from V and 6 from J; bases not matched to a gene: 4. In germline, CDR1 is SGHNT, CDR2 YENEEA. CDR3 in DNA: TGTGCCAGCAGCCAGACAGGGTCTAATTCACCCCTCCACTTT. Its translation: CASSQTGSNSPLHF.

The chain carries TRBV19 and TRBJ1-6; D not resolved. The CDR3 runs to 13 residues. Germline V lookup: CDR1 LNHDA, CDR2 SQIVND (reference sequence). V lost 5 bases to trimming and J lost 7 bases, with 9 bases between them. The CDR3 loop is CASSVPSNSPLHF. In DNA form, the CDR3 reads TGTGCCAGTAGTGTCCCGTCCAATTCACCCCTCCACTTT. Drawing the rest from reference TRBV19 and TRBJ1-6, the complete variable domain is DGGITQSPKYLFRKEGQNVTLSCEQNLNHDAMYWYRQDPGQGLRLIYYSQIVNDFQKGDIAEGYSVSREKKESFPLTVTSAQKNPTAFYLCASSVPSNSPLHFGNGTRLTVT.

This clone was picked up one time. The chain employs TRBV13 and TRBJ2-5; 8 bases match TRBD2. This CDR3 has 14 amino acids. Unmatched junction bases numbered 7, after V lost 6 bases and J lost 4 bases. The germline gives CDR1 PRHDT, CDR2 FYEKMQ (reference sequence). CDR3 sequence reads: CASRPGGARETQYF. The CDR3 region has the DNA TGTGCCAGCAGACCCGGGGGGGCCCGAGAGACCCAGTACTTC.